This TCR beta chain comes out of a study of neurological immune-mediated disorders. The V gene's germline CDR1 is SGHRS and CDR2 YFSETQ. The CDR3 is 14 residues long. V gave up 2 bases and J gave up 5 bases, with 14 bases separating them. One entry per CDR3 protein, called by TCRdb with MiXCR from the 5' RACE reads. This table has more than 20,000 distinct CDR3 sequences, 2% to 2.5% appearing once. This clonotype was observed many times. This receptor was taken from a woman aged 45-65 years with multiple sclerosis. Sequenced sample: PBMCs. V is TRBV5-1 and J is TRBJ2-7, with D unclear. The CDR3: CASSLGQAFNEQYF. The DNA for the CDR3 is TGCGCCAGCAGCTTAGGCCAGGCGTTCAACGAGCAGTACTTC.